Described below is a single T cell receptor (beta chain) sequence and its context. Its antigen is not identified. Generation of TCR cDNA used 5'RACE template switching (which added a universal primer site and UMIs). TCRdb recomputed calls from the 5' RACE reads with MiXCR, one row per CDR3 protein. The sample records fewer than 650,000 distinct CDR3 sequences, 21% being singletons. This specimen belongs to a study of T cells after yellow fever vaccination. In germline, CDR1 is SEHNR, CDR2 FQNEAQ (reference sequence). CDR3 size: 12 residues. Trimming shortened V by 5 bases and J by 7 bases, and 9 bases separated the two germline ends. Findings and limits, study-wide: The study noted that FACS-sorted repertoires could contain abundant clonotypes contaminating from the bulk population.

The source is a man aged 18-30 years who received the YFV17D yellow fever vaccine. The chain uses TRBV7-9 and TRBJ2-1; no clear D. The sequenced sample was PBMCs, obtained around 3 weeks after the first yellow fever vaccination. CDR3 nucleotide sequence: TGTGCCAGCAGCCCGTACGGGAATGAGCAGTTCTTC. Translation gives CASSPYGNEQFF.